The present entry profiles one T cell receptor beta chain with its context. Its antigen remains unidentified. These data originate in a study of T cell responses to AZD1222 COVID-19 vaccine. Study-level results: With two AZD1222 doses given, Spike-specific TCR breadth and depth both rose.

The data were produced by immunoSEQ multiplex PCR, yet TCRdb's version contains in-frame clones alone and is incomplete. Counted here are 150,000 to 200,000 clones, around 93% occurring once; the ten biggest clones make up about 9%. The TCR sequence derives from an adult in good health. The specimen comprised peripheral blood, sampled on day 0 of AZD1222 vaccination.

Written as DNA, the CDR3 is TGTGCCAGCACCCCGCACGAGGAGCAGTTCTTC. Translated: CASTPHEEQFF. This chain links TRBV6-5 with TRBJ2-1; D gene uncertain. Germline loops: CDR1 MNHEY, CDR2 SVGAGI. This CDR3 comprises 11 residues. Trimming pared 7 bases from V and 10 bases from J, leaving 11 bases between.